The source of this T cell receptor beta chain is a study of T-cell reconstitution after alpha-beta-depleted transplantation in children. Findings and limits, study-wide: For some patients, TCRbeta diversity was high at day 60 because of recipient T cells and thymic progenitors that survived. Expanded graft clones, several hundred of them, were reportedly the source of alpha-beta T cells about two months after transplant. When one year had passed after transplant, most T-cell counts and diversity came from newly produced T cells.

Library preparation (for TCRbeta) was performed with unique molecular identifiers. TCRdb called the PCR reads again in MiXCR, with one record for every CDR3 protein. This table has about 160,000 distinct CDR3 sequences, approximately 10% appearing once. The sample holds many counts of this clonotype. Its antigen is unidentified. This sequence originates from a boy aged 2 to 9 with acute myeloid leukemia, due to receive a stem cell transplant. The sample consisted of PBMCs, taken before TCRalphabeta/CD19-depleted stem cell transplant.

The CDR3 DNA is TGCGCCAGCAGCGGGACAGGTTATGGCTACACCTTC. It encodes CASSGTGYGYTF. The chain carries TRBV5-1 and TRBJ1-2, with 8 bases fitting TRBD1. The V and J ends lost 4 bases and 5 bases, in that order; junction bases with no gene match: 1. Germline CDR1 and CDR2: SGHRS and YFSETQ. The CDR3 is 12 amino acids.